Detailed here is one T cell receptor (beta chain). This clonotype turned up a few times. The antigen this receptor binds is unknown. Base qualities are not provided; no much larger clone lies one nucleotide away. This specimen belongs to a study of T cells in Graves' hyperthyroidism and ophthalmopathy (dated by TCRdb to the late 2010s). Broadly, across the study: Peripheral blood was sampled at the time of initial diagnosis, prior to any treatment. To identify distinguishing TCR V-J signatures, a discovery cohort of around 100 patients was used, comprising 40 to 45 with Graves' ophthalmopathy and about 59 with stable Graves' hyperthyroidism. Whether ophthalmopathy could be predicted prospectively was tested in an independent validation cohort made up of under 20 hyperthyroidism patients plus 17 patients who later progressed to ophthalmopathy. The 75 to 100 discovery patients were divided at random into training and test sets in a 7:3 ratio. In roughly six Graves' hyperthyroidism patients, the study also compared T-cell repertoires from thyroid tissue with T-cell repertoires from blood. TCR Vbeta CDR3 sequencing of 135 peripheral blood samples (43 ophthalmopathy, under 80 hyperthyroidism and approximately 17 progressor patients) is reported in the paper. After blood sampling, hyperthyroidism patients were treated with methimazole at a starting dose of 30 mg daily, and ophthalmopathy patients were treated with high-dose intravenous methylprednisolone. General conclusions and limits of the study: Most expanded thyroid clonotypes (frequency above 0.001) were also detected in blood, a finding suggesting that blood repertoires may reflect thyroid immune responses. Ophthalmopathy was separated from stable hyperthyroidism by a 13 V-J signature model, with around 88% sensitivity and approximately 84% specificity obtained in cross-validation and 80%/75% obtained in testing. No statistical method was used to set the sample size in advance, and investigators knew the group allocation. In validation, progression to ophthalmopathy was predicted by the model with 70.59% sensitivity and roughly 76% specificity, a median of approximately 6.5 months before onset.

The TCR beta CDR3 regions were amplified from RNA transcripts. A first-round RT-PCR of the TCR CDR3 used the HTBI primer set with the Qiagen OneStep RT-PCR kit. The libraries were constructed in a second round of multiplex PCR and then size-selected and purified. Libraries were sequenced paired-end with 100 bp reads on an Illumina HiSeq2000. Turning to the authors' computational methods: SOAPnuke was used to process the raw data, with reads discarded if the reads contained adapters or uncalled bases, had a mean Phred below 15, or lacked an exact constant-primer or identifier match. High-quality paired reads were merged using COPE v1.2.5, and each unique nucleotide sequence was defined as a clonotype. MiTCR v1.1 was used to align clonotypes to the IMGT TRBV, TRBD and TRBJ reference segments. Analysis was restricted to V-J combinations with a frequency above 0.0001, which covered just over 98% of repertoires. A TCS score was defined as the ratio of F50 (clonal expansion) to E x V (chaos), with BLOSUM62-based TCRdist applied between CDR3 peptides within each V-J. Welch's t-statistics and random forest reduced roughly 530 V-J features to 13, which were used in a naive Bayes classifier (R e1071). Using fastp trimming at Q25 and MiXCR clonotype assembly, TCRdb reanalyzed the public sequencing data and kept in-frame beta chains. One record per CDR3 amino acid sequence lists the most common genes and DNA. TCRdb assigned the V and J calls; the authors' analysis was not used. Present in this sample are 400,000 to 550,000 distinct CDR3 sequences, roughly an eighth of which were seen just once. Jointly, the top ten make up less than 20% of the sample.

A patient counted as having stable Graves' hyperthyroidism if no progression to ophthalmopathy occurred over 18 months of follow-up. Hyperthyroidism patients were aged 18 to 65 years and newly diagnosed, with disease duration of less than 2 months. Patients with uncontrolled infections, other autoimmune diseases, pregnancy or lactation were excluded. Clinical symptoms, serum thyroxine and TRAb, thyroid ultrasound, and orbital computed tomography formed the basis for the diagnoses. PBMCs were isolated from about 9.2 ml of fresh peripheral blood by Ficoll-Paque density gradient centrifugation. Total RNA was extracted with Trizol reagent, and quality was checked on an Agilent 2100 Bioanalyzer. Sequences MGHRA (CDR1) and YSYEKL (CDR2) are obtained from the germline V gene. V and J lose 4 bases and 0 bases, and a span of 19 bases separates them. The CDR3 goes from the cysteine to the phenylalanine over 19 residues. Kept here is only the CDR3 DNA, which spans 57 bases and is read in frame from base 1.

Sequenced sample: blood. The TCR comes from a woman under 30 with Graves' hyperthyroidism. The receptor chain draws on TRBV4-1 and TRBJ2-6; matching of 5 bases hints at TRBD2 as the D gene. In nucleotides, the sequence is TGCGCCAGCAGCCTCTTGACTATATCATTACTCTCTGGGGCCAACGTCCTGACTTTC. It codes for CASSLLTISLLSGANVLTF.